The rows below give T cell receptor beta chains drawn from one sample of a study of OX40 agonist ivuxolimab in advanced cancers. Profiled with immunoSEQ multiplex PCR; TCRdb holds only in-frame clones, not every one. In the table there are some 71,000 clones, 84% of which are singletons. Sequenced here: CD4+ or CD8+ T cells sorted from blood, sampled in a trial of the OX40 agonist ivuxolimab. Source of these receptors: an adult with an advanced solid tumor such as melanoma, head and neck, liver or kidney cancer. Each CDR3 is given with its conserved first and last residue. D genes are given only for firm matches. Clone size appears in some rows only: once, few, many, or a class for an expanded clone.

CASIPRWNTEAFF TGTGCCAGCATCCCTCGGTGGAACACTGAAGCTTTCTTT TRBJ1-1 . TRBV7-8 .
CASSPAGGGYGYTF TGTGCCAGCTCGCCAGCGGGGGGCGGTTATGGCTACACCTTC TRBJ1-2 few TRBV18 .
CASSVDRGETQYF TGTGCCAGCAGCGTCGACAGGGGAGAGACCCAGTACTTC TRBJ2-5 once TRBV9 TRBD1
CASSQDTTGWSEKLFF TGCGCCAGCAGCCAAGACACGACAGGTTGGAGCGAAAAACTGTTTTTT TRBJ1-4 . TRBV4-3 .
CASSTGTGGGYTF TGTGCCAGCAGTACAGGGACAGGTGGTGGCTACACCTTC TRBJ1-2 . TRBV6-5 TRBD1
CASSRRTALRREGETQYF TGTGCCAGCAGCCGGAGGACGGCCCTAAGGCGGGAGGGGGAGACCCAGTACTTC TRBJ2-5 . TRBV5-5 TRBD2
CASSLSAAPQETQYF TGTGCCAGCAGCTTAAGTGCGGCTCCGCAAGAGACCCAGTACTTC TRBJ2-5 . TRBV7-3 .
CASSPQGATPGELFF TGTGCCAGCAGCCCGCAAGGGGCTACACCCGGGGAGCTGTTTTTT TRBJ2-2 . TRBV7-3 .
CASSPGQRIEAFF TGTGCCAGCAGCCCAGGCCAGAGAATTGAAGCTTTCTTT TRBJ1-1 . TRBV7-9 .
CASSIDRWRGGADTQYF TGTGCCAGTAGTATAGATCGCTGGCGGGGGGGCGCAGATACGCAGTATTTT TRBJ2-3 . TRBV19 TRBD2
CASSPPSVETQYF TGTGCCAGCAGCCCCCCTAGCGTGGAGACCCAGTACTTC TRBJ2-5 . TRBV7-2 .
CASSELEGMNTEAFF TGTGCCAGCAGTGAATTGGAGGGCATGAACACTGAAGCTTTCTTT TRBJ1-1 . TRBV6-1 .
CASSPPLPGKRSAFF TGTGCCAGCAGCCCCCCCCTACCGGGCAAGCGCTCCGCTTTCTTT TRBJ1-1 . TRBV9 .
CASSLGDRALLSRTQYF TGTGCCAGCAGCTTAGGGGACAGGGCCCTTCTCTCCAGGACCCAGTACTTC TRBJ2-5 few TRBV13 TRBD1
CASSLDAGTGELFF TGCGCCAGCAGCTTGGACGCCGGGACCGGGGAGCTGTTTTTT TRBJ2-2 . TRBV5-1 .
CASSFGGLEGWETQYF TGTGCCAGCAGTTTCGGGGGACTAGAAGGTTGGGAGACCCAGTACTTC TRBJ2-5 . TRBV28 TRBD2
CASSFPRDRAQPQHF TGTGCCAGCAGTTTCCCGCGGGACAGGGCCCAGCCCCAGCATTTT TRBJ1-5 once TRBV28 TRBD1
CAWSAPAGFQEKLFF TGTGCCTGGAGTGCCCCGGCAGGGTTTCAGGAAAAACTGTTTTTT TRBJ1-4 . TRBV30 .
CASTQSSSTDTQYF TGTGCCAGCACCCAATCATCAAGCACAGATACGCAGTATTTT TRBJ2-3 . TRBV7-9 .
CASSEAGIYNEQFF TGTGCCAGCAGTGAAGCAGGAATCTACAATGAGCAGTTCTTC TRBJ2-1 . TRBV6-1 .
CSAQHEETQYF TGCAGTGCCCAACACGAGGAGACCCAGTACTTC TRBJ2-5 . TRBV20-1 .
CASSLAGRQGGDEKLFF TGCGCCAGCAGCTTGGCCGGACGACAGGGTGGCGATGAAAAACTGTTTTTT TRBJ1-4 . TRBV5-1 TRBD1
CASRSRDRGVYEQYF TGTGCCAGCAGGTCTCGGGACAGGGGGGTCTACGAGCAGTACTTC TRBJ2-7 . TRBV6-5 TRBD1
CASTITRGSNNEQFF TGTGCCAGCACTATTACAAGAGGCAGTAACAATGAGCAGTTCTTC TRBJ2-1 . TRBV11-1 .
CASSLQVGTGPEYGYTF TGCGCCAGCAGCTTACAGGTGGGCACAGGGCCCGAATATGGCTACACCTTC TRBJ1-2 . TRBV5-1 .
CASNQVEKGYTF TGTGCCAGCAATCAGGTTGAGAAGGGCTACACCTTC TRBJ1-2 . TRBV28 .
CASRFPRTGKAGELFF TGTGCAAGTCGCTTTCCCCGCACAGGGAAAGCCGGGGAGCTGTTTTTT TRBJ2-2 . TRBV12-2 .
CASSLEMVLQPQHF TGTGCCAGCAGCTTGGAGATGGTTCTTCAGCCCCAGCATTTT TRBJ1-5 few TRBV5-8 .
CASSLGTALALQETQYF TGTGCCAGCAGCCTCGGGACCGCTCTGGCCCTACAAGAGACCCAGTACTTC TRBJ2-5 . TRBV5-4 .
CAISASMNTEAFF TGTGCCATCAGTGCATCGATGAACACTGAAGCTTTCTTT TRBJ1-1 few TRBV10-3 .
CSARREGSSIYEQYF TGCAGCGCCAGGAGGGAGGGGAGCAGTATCTACGAGCAGTACTTC TRBJ2-7 . TRBV29-1 TRBD2
CASSRRGETQYF TGTGCCAGCAGTCGAAGGGGGGAGACCCAGTACTTC TRBJ2-5 . TRBV6-5 .
CASSEFYEQYF TGTGCCAGCAGTGAATTTTACGAGCAGTACTTC TRBJ2-7 few TRBV6-5 .
CASSIPGLSGGATNEQFF TGTGCCAGTAGTATTCCCGGACTAAGCGGGGGGGCCACCAATGAGCAGTTCTTC TRBJ2-1 . TRBV19 TRBD2
CASSLSGLAGGSDTQYF TGTGCCAGCAGCTTAAGTGGACTAGCGGGGGGGAGCGATACGCAGTATTTT TRBJ2-3 . TRBV7-9 TRBD2
CASSGGLSDYEQYF TGTGCCAGCAGTGGGGGCCTATCGGACTACGAGCAGTACTTC TRBJ2-7 . TRBV2 .
CASGLNVGELFF TGTGCTAGTGGTTTAAACGTCGGGGAGCTGTTTTTT TRBJ2-2 . TRBV12-5 .
CASSQDPINQPQHF TGTGCCAGCAGCCAAGACCCTATAAATCAGCCCCAGCATTTT TRBJ1-5 . TRBV7-3 .
CATGNTEAFF TGTGCCACCGGGAACACTGAAGCTTTCTTT TRBJ1-1 . TRBV19 .
CASSLGVGTSNQPQHF TGTGCCAGCAGCCTAGGAGTCGGAACTAGCAATCAGCCCCAGCATTTT TRBJ1-5 . TRBV7-9 .
CASSFGRTQPQHF TGTGCCAGCAGTTTTGGACGGACTCAGCCCCAGCATTTT TRBJ1-5 . TRBV7-8 .